The 30 T cell receptor beta chains reported below all come from one sample, sequenced in a study of sequential checkpoint blockade in melanoma. As for treatment: randomized to nivolumab then ipilimumab (arm A) or the reverse (arm B). Assay used: immunoSEQ multiplex PCR; TCRdb lists only in-frame clones, some missing. The sample yields some 17,000 clones, approximately 80% seen once. The source was CD8+ T cells sorted from blood (inferred from file names), collected from a patient given nivolumab and ipilimumab in sequence. The origin of the receptors is a human donor with melanoma.

The gene calls are TRBV30 and TRBJ2-5; perhaps TRBD2 as D (6 bases). The end of the DNA aligns better with TRBJ2-7, so the J call may be wrong. Germline loops: CDR1 GTSNPN, CDR2 SVGIG (reference sequence). This CDR3 comprises 12 residues. The CDR3 region is CAWRGSGAEQYF. In DNA form, the CDR3 reads TGTGCCTGGAGGGGTAGCGGAGCCGAGCAGTACTTC.

The chain combines TRBV19 with TRBJ2-7, with D maybe TRBD1 (6 bases). Looked up from germline, CDR1 is LNHDA and CDR2 is SQIVND (reference sequence). The CDR3 totals 14 residues. Trimming left V 5 bases short and J 5 bases short, with 16 bases between. The chain's CDR3 is CASSPRAGADEQYF. Written as DNA, the CDR3 is TGTGCCAGTAGTCCCAGGGCAGGGGCGGACGAGCAGTACTTC.

The chain recombines TRBV19 with TRBJ1-1; TRBD1 aligns across 7 bases. The germline V gene encodes CDR1 LNHDA and CDR2 SQIVND (reference sequence). The CDR3 is made up of 14 amino acids. Unmatched junction bases numbered 10, after V lost 7 bases and J lost 5 bases. CDR3: CASTRPGQRTEAFF. The CDR3 DNA sequence: TGTGCCAGTACCAGACCGGGACAGAGGACTGAAGCTTTCTTT.

The chain recombines TRBV27 with TRBJ2-7; TRBD2 agrees at 10 bases. Germline V gives CDR1 MNHEY, CDR2 SMNVEV (reference sequence). The CDR3 is 18 amino acids. With V trimmed by 2 bases and J by 3 bases, 13 bases remained unmatched. CDR3: CASSLRGPGLADDYEQYF. CDR3 nucleotides: TGTGCCAGCAGTTTAAGAGGTCCAGGACTAGCGGATGACTACGAGCAGTACTTC.

The chain uses TRBV27 and TRBJ2-7; maybe TRBD1 (5 bases). CDR3 length: 13 amino acids. Looked up from germline, CDR1 is MNHEY and CDR2 is SMNVEV (reference sequence). The germline V and J ends were trimmed by 6 bases and 2 bases, with 11 bases remaining between them. CDR3 amino acids: CASSQGQAYEQYF. CDR3 bases: TGTGCCAGCAGCCAAGGACAAGCCTACGAGCAGTACTTC.

V gene TRBV6-1 combines with J gene TRBJ2-6; possible D gene TRBD1, 6 bases. CDR1 is MNHNS, CDR2 SASEGT, per germline. Trimming shortened V by 2 bases and J by 0 bases, and 8 bases separated the two germline ends. The CDR3 is made up of 16 amino acids. CDR3 sequence (DNA): TGTGCCAGCAGTGAACTGGACAGCTCTGGGGCCAACGTCCTGACTTTC. Translating it yields CASSELDSSGANVLTF.

The rearrangement links TRBV4-3 to TRBJ1-4, with TRBD1 matching over 9 bases. The CDR3 is 16 residues long. Germline values: CDR1 LGHNA, CDR2 YSLEER. V shed 2 bases and J 7 bases; nucleotides not matched to a gene: 8. CDR3 DNA: TGCGCCAGCAGCCAAAACACCGGGACAGGGTTTGAAAAACTGTTTTTT. It specifies CASSQNTGTGFEKLFF.

The V call is TRBV19, the J call TRBJ2-7; D is possibly TRBD1 (6 bases). The CDR3 contains 15 residues. The germline gives CDR1 LNHDA, CDR2 SQIVND (reference sequence). The V end was cut by 6 bases, the J end by 6 bases, with 21 bases between. The CDR3 here is CASSPLVGAQIEQYF. For the CDR3, the DNA is TGTGCCAGTAGCCCACTCGTGGGGGCGCAGATCGAGCAGTACTTC. Drawing the rest from reference TRBV19 and TRBJ2-7, the complete variable domain is DGGITQSPKYLFRKEGQNVTLSCEQNLNHDAMYWYRQDPGQGLRLIYYSQIVNDFQKGDIAEGYSVSREKKESFPLTVTSAQKNPTAFYLCASSPLVGAQIEQYFGPGTRLTVT.

The rearrangement uses TRBV29-1 and TRBJ1-1; 9 bases are shared with TRBD1. V shed 2 bases, J shed 6 bases, and the junction held 4 bases outside the gene matches. This CDR3 spans 13 amino acids. Germline loops: CDR1 SQVTM, CDR2 ANQGSEA. In DNA form, the CDR3 reads TGCAGCGTTGAATTGGGACAGGGATCTGAAGCTTTCTTT. Translation: CSVELGQGSEAFF.

The sample holds a few counts of this clone. The chain is built from TRBV7-9 and TRBJ2-3; perhaps TRBD1 as D (6 bases). CDR1 SEHNR and CDR2 FQNEAQ come from the germline V gene (reference sequence). V lost 8 bases and J 6 bases, leaving 18 bases between the germline ends. This CDR3 is built from 14 residues. The DNA of the CDR3 is TGTGCCAGCTCCGGGACATCCATTCTGGATACGCAGTATTTT. Translating gives CASSGTSILDTQYF.

The V gene is TRBV28, the J gene TRBJ2-7, with 9 bases lining up with TRBD2. The germline V gene encodes CDR1 MDHEN and CDR2 SYDVKM. V lost 5 bases and J lost 1; bases outside the gene matches: 6. The CDR3 totals 15 residues. In nucleotides, the CDR3 is TGTGCCAGCAGTGTTCTAGCGGGGCTATCCTACGAGCAGTACTTC. Protein: CASSVLAGLSYEQYF.

This chain connects TRBV11-2 to TRBJ2-7, with a possible D match to TRBD1 (6 bases). The CDR3 totals 17 residues. The germline gives CDR1 SGHAT, CDR2 FQNNGV. V was pared by 0 bases and J by 0 bases, with 15 bases between. DNA for the CDR3: TGTGCCAGCAGCTTAGATGGGGACGGCAGGGGCTCCTACGAGCAGTACTTC. Amino acids: CASSLDGDGRGSYEQYF.

The chain is built from TRBV5-4 and TRBJ1-2; 8 bases match TRBD1. The CDR3 runs to 17 residues. Germline trimming cut 1 base from V and 8 bases from J; bases unmatched to any gene: 16. The germline V gene has CDR1 SGHNT and CDR2 YYREEE (reference sequence). The CDR3: CASSLFGQGSLSRGYTF. The CDR3 coding sequence is TGTGCCAGCAGCTTGTTCGGACAGGGCTCCCTTTCAAGGGGCTACACCTTC.

This clone is a singleton in its sample. Other nucleotide sequences in the sample specify the same CDR3. This chain's CDR3 is CASSSGQTYEQYF. CDR3 DNA sequence: TGTGCCAGCAGCTCCGGACAGACCTACGAGCAGTACTTC. The chain uses TRBV7-9 and TRBJ2-7, with D tentatively TRBD1 (6 bases). V dropped 4 bases and J dropped 2 bases, with 9 bases sitting between them. The CDR3 covers 13 residues. From germline, CDR1 is SEHNR and CDR2 FQNEAQ (reference sequence).

The rearrangement joins TRBV7-9 to TRBJ2-7; D may be TRBD1 (7 bases). Germline V CDR1 and CDR2: SEHNR, FQNEAQ (reference sequence). This CDR3 region has 16 residues. Trimming took 0 bases from V and 6 from J, leaving 18 bases between them. The CDR3 sequence is CASSLAQGGEAPEQYF. The DNA of the CDR3 is TGTGCCAGCAGCTTAGCGCAGGGGGGCGAGGCCCCCGAGCAGTACTTC.

The V call is TRBV4-3, the J call TRBJ1-2; D remains ambiguous. The CDR3 is 14 amino acids. V was clipped by 2 bases and J by 4 bases, with 11 bases between them. Germline CDR1 and CDR2: LGHNA and YSLEER. The CDR3 nucleotides read TGCGCCAGCAGCCAATCCCACAGAGTCTATGGCTACACCTTC. Protein sequence: CASSQSHRVYGYTF.

V usage is TRBV30 and J usage is TRBJ2-7, with TRBD2 matching over 12 bases. The CDR3 is made up of 16 amino acids. V shed 0 bases and J 2 bases; nucleotides not matched to a gene: 5. Per the germline V gene, CDR1 is GTSNPN and CDR2 is SVGIG (reference sequence). The CDR3 here is CAWSVLSSGRAYEQYF. DNA of the CDR3: TGTGCCTGGAGTGTACTGTCTAGCGGGAGGGCCTACGAGCAGTACTTC.

This clone has just a few counts. V usage is TRBV7-2 and J usage is TRBJ2-7; TRBD2 matches at 9 bases. This CDR3 spans 16 amino acids. V trimming: 3 bases; J trimming: 2 bases; junction bases outside the gene matches: 8. Germline CDR1 is SGHTA and CDR2 is FQGNSA. The CDR3 here is CASSLYEREDAYEQYF. DNA for the CDR3: TGTGCCAGCAGCTTGTACGAGCGGGAGGACGCCTACGAGCAGTACTTC.

This clone has a handful of counts. The V call is TRBV6-5, the J call TRBJ1-1, with TRBD1 matching 7 bases. Trimming cost V 6 bases and J 2 bases; bases outside gene matches: 6. Germline V gives CDR1 MNHEY, CDR2 SVGAGI. This CDR3 contains 14 residues. CDR3 bases: TGTGCCAGCAGACGACAGGGAATAAACACTGAAGCTTTCTTT. The encoded protein is CASRRQGINTEAFF.

The V and J genes are TRBV11-2 and TRBJ1-1, with D possibly being TRBD1 (6 bases). This CDR3 has 15 residues. The V and J ends lost 2 bases and 2 bases respectively, with 12 bases between them. CDR1 and CDR2 from the germline V gene are SGHAT and FQNNGV. The DNA of the CDR3 is TGTGCCAGCAGCTTACATGGGGGCGTAAACACTGAAGCTTTCTTT. Protein product: CASSLHGGVNTEAFF. Full variable domain (rest looked up from reference TRBV11-2 and TRBJ1-1): EAGVAQSPRYKIIEKRQSVAFWCNPISGHATLYWYQQILGQGPKLLIQFQNNGVVDDSQLPKDRFSAERLKGVDSTLKIQPAKLEDSAVYLCASSLHGGVNTEAFFGQGTRLTVV.

The CDR3 sequence is CASSPLTAGTSANYGYTF. DNA of the CDR3: TGTGCCAGCAGCCCCCTGACAGCTGGTACCTCAGCTAACTATGGCTACACCTTC. The J gene is TRBJ1-2, the V gene TRBV13; a weak D match, TRBD1 (5 bases). In germline, CDR1 is PRHDT, CDR2 FYEKMQ (reference sequence). Between the trimmed V and J ends, which lost 5 bases and 0 bases, there was a span of 22 bases. The CDR3 sequence is 18 residues long.

This clone was counted between two and nine times. This chain connects TRBV9 to TRBJ1-2, with TRBD1 identical over 10 bases. This CDR3 region has 15 residues. The V and J ends lost 4 bases and 4 bases, in that order; junction bases with no gene match: 7. CDR1 SGDLS and CDR2 YYNGEE come from the germline V gene. CDR3 DNA: TGTGCCAGCAGCCCAGGGGGGACAGGGGCCTATGGCTACACCTTC. It yields the protein CASSPGGTGAYGYTF.

This sequence joins TRBV27 and TRBJ1-5; D uncertain. V lost 5 bases, J lost 2 bases, and 13 bases lay in between. Germline assignment: CDR1 MNHEY and CDR2 SMNVEV (reference sequence). This CDR3 spans 15 amino acids. This CDR3 is CASSKGACGNQPQHF. The DNA of the CDR3 is TGTGCCAGCAGTAAGGGAGCATGCGGCAATCAGCCCCAGCATTTT.

This clone was detected a few times. The same CDR3 arises from other DNA sequences in this sample as well. The chain recombines TRBV20-1 with TRBJ2-1; D not certain. Per the germline V gene, CDR1 is DFQATT and CDR2 is SNEGSKA (reference sequence). The ends were cut back, 7 bases at V and 0 bases at J, with 4 bases in the middle. CDR3 length: 11 residues. CDR3 residues: CSVFSYNEQFF. The CDR3 region has the DNA TGCAGTGTATTCTCCTACAATGAGCAGTTCTTC.

This sequence joins TRBV6-6 and TRBJ2-7; 9 nucleotides align to TRBD2. This CDR3 has 16 amino acids. Looked up from germline, CDR1 is MNHNY and CDR2 is SVGAGI (reference sequence). Trimming removed 7 bases from V and 6 bases from J; junction bases left unmatched: 16. The CDR3 loop reads CASTVQSGGPSAEQYF. The CDR3 DNA sequence: TGTGCCAGCACCGTGCAAAGCGGGGGGCCCTCGGCCGAGCAGTACTTC.

The DNA of the CDR3 is TGTGCCAGCAGTGATCCTCGACAGGGTATATTCTCCTATAATTCACCCCTCCACTTT. It encodes CASSDPRQGIFSYNSPLHF. V and J are TRBV6-1 and TRBJ1-6; 7 bases align to TRBD1. Germline CDR1 reads MNHNS; CDR2 reads SASEGT. V was clipped by 3 bases and J by 0 bases; unmatched bases: 11. The CDR3 loop spans 19 amino acids.

This clone has a handful of counts. This chain links TRBV5-5 with TRBJ1-4, with 10 bases aligning to TRBD1. Germline-derived CDR1 and CDR2 are SGHKS and YYEKEE (reference sequence). The ends lost 4 bases at V and 8 bases at J; junction bases unmatched: 14. The CDR3 consists of 17 residues. The CDR3 DNA reads as TGTGCCAGCAGCGCGTCCCGGGACAGGGGAGTTGGGGAAAAACTGTTTTTT. It codes for CASSASRDRGVGEKLFF.

This clone was seen a single time. The chain joins TRBV5-1 to TRBJ2-7; D possibly corresponds to TRBD2 (7 bases). Germline V gene sequence: CDR1 SGHRS, CDR2 YFSETQ. V shed 5 bases and J shed 2 bases, with 29 bases lying between them. The CDR3 sequence is 19 residues long. CDR3 loop: CASRSGPGGGGGWPYEQYF. The CDR3 bases are TGCGCCAGCAGGAGCGGGCCGGGGGGCGGCGGCGGGTGGCCCTACGAGCAGTACTTC.

The chain has TRBV5-1 and TRBJ2-7; 7 nucleotides agree with TRBD2. This CDR3 is 14 amino acids long. Germline trimming cut 4 bases from V and 0 bases from J; bases unmatched to any gene: 4. Germline CDR1 SGHRS, CDR2 YFSETQ. The CDR3: CASSPTGGSYEQYF. The CDR3 DNA reads TGCGCCAGCAGCCCCACGGGGGGCTCCTACGAGCAGTACTTC.

The CDR3 DNA is TGCGCCAGCAGCCAAATTAGCGGGACGGCCTACGAGCAGTACTTC. Its protein is CASSQISGTAYEQYF. The genes are TRBV4-1 and TRBJ2-7, with 8 bases identical to TRBD2. The CDR3 sequence is 15 residues long. Losses at the gene ends were 2 bases for V and 2 bases for J; bases not matched to a gene: 5. CDR1 and CDR2 from the germline V gene are MGHRA and YSYEKL.